This T cell receptor (beta chain) appears in the sequencing data of a study of CD8 T cells in Susac syndrome. The germline gives CDR1 LNHDA, CDR2 SQIVND (reference sequence). V shed 5 bases and J shed 4 bases, with 10 bases lying between them. This CDR3 region has 13 residues. RNA was extracted with the RNeasy kit, and a quantity of roughly 0.45 to 1 ug was reverse transcribed using random hexamers. Amplification of TCR beta CDR3 was carried out by immunoSEQ multiplex PCR, which covered 54 Vbeta and 13 Jbeta segments. One entry per CDR3 protein results from TCRdb running MiXCR on the immunoSEQ multiplex PCR reads. This sample carries some 150,000 distinct CDR3 sequences, over 85% of them seen once, and the ten largest clones take about 0.19%. CD8+ and CD4+ T cells from blood underwent TCR beta sequencing. Patients with stable or active relapsing-remitting disease, all of them treatment-naive, made up the multiple sclerosis controls.

The sample was CD8+ T cells from PBMCs. The chain is built from TRBV19 and TRBJ2-3; unclear D gene. This receptor was taken from a human donor with multiple sclerosis. The DNA for the CDR3 is TGTGCCAGTAGTTGGGCCATCGCAGATACGCAGTATTTT. This encodes CASSWAIADTQYF.